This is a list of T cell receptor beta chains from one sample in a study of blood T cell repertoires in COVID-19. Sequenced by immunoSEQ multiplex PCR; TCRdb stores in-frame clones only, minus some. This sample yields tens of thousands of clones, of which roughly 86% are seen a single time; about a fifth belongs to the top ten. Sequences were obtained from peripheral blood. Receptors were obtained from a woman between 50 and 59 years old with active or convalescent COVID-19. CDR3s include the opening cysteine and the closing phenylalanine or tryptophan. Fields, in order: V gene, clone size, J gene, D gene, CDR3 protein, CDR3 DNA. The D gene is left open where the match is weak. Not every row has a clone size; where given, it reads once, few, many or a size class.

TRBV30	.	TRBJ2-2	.	CAWSVLGPGELFF	TGTGCCTGGAGTGTACTGGGGCCCGGGGAGCTGTTTTTT
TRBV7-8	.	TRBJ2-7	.	CASSPPGVHEQYF	TGTGCCAGCAGCCCCCCCGGGGTCCACGAGCAGTACTTC
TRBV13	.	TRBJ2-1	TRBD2	CASSLVQTSQQFF	TGTGCCAGCAGCTTAGTCCAGACTAGCCAGCAGTTCTTC
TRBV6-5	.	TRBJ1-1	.	CASRRTSNTEAFF	TGTGCCAGCAGACGGACAAGTAACACTGAAGCTTTCTTT
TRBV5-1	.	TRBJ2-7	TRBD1	CASSFGQGALGEQYF	TGCGCCAGCAGCTTCGGACAGGGGGCTCTCGGGGAGCAGTACTTC
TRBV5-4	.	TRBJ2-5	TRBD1	CASSLKTRGQDTQYF	TGTGCCAGCAGCTTAAAGACGAGGGGGCAGGACACCCAGTACTTC
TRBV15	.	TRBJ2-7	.	CATSSVREQYF	TGTGCCACCAGCAGTGTGAGAGAGCAGTACTTC
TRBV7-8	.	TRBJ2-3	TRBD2	CASSLWRWGLAGGTDTQYF	TGTGCCAGCAGCTTATGGCGATGGGGGCTAGCGGGAGGGACAGATACGCAGTATTTT
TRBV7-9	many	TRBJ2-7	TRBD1	CASSITGDEQYF	TGTGCCAGCAGCATAACAGGGGACGAGCAGTACTTC
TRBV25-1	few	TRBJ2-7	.	CASSESPESGYEQYF	TGTGCCAGCAGTGAATCGCCAGAATCGGGCTACGAGCAGTACTTC
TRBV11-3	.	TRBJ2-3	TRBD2	CASSLDSSGRDTDTQYF	TGTGCCAGCAGCTTAGATTCTAGCGGGAGAGACACAGATACGCAGTATTTT
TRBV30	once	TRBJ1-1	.	CAWSGGVQADFEAFF	TGTGCCTGGAGTGGGGGGGTGCAGGCCGATTTTGAAGCTTTCTTT
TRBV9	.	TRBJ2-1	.	CASSVQVQAHNEQFF	TGTGCCAGCAGCGTACAGGTGCAGGCCCACAATGAGCAGTTCTTC
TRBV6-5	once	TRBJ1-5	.	CASRSSGAGQPQHF	TGTGCCAGCAGATCATCAGGGGCCGGACAGCCCCAGCATTTT
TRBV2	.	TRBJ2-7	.	CASTGPGVQFEGQYF	TGTGCCAGCACCGGGCCCGGGGTCCAATTTGAGGGGCAGTACTTC
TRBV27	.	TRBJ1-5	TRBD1	CASRRTGSVNQPQHF	TGTGCCAGCAGGAGGACAGGGTCGGTCAATCAGCCCCAGCATTTT
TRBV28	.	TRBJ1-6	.	CASSSPGGYGYNSPLHF	TGTGCCAGCAGTTCCCCGGGGGGGTACGGGTATAATTCACCCCTCCACTTT
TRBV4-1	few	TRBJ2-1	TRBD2	CASSQATGTSGTTYNEQFF	TGCGCCAGCAGCCAAGCCACCGGGACTAGCGGGACCACTTACAATGAGCAGTTCTTC
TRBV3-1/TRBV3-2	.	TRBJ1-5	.	CASSQGGGGNQPQHF	TGTGCCAGCAGCCAAGGAGGGGGTGGCAATCAGCCCCAGCATTTT
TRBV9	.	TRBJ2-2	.	CASSVNSGELFF	TGTGCCAGCAGCGTAAACTCCGGGGAGCTGTTTTTT
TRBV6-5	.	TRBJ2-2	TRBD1	CASSNPAGGTGELFF	TGTGCCAGCTCTAATCCGGCAGGGGGCACCGGGGAGCTGTTTTTT
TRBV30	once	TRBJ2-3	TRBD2	CAWRAPGRASDTQYF	TGTGCCTGGAGAGCCCCCGGGAGGGCCTCAGATACGCAGTATTTT
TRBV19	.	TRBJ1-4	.	CASTIRGGANEKLFF	TGTGCCAGTACCATACGAGGGGGGGCTAATGAAAAACTGTTTTTT
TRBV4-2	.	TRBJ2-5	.	CASSQDGRGVETQYF	TGTGCCAGCAGCCAAGATGGGCGGGGTGTGGAGACCCAGTACTTC
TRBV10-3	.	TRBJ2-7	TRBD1	CAISRQGAENEQYF	TGTGCCATCAGCCGACAGGGGGCGGAAAACGAGCAGTACTTC